These T cell receptor beta chains were read from a single sample in a study of shared clonotypes between healthy human individuals. The repertoire was sequenced with immunoSEQ multiplex PCR; TCRdb's copy has only in-frame clones and lacks some. The table includes about 1.5 million clones, nearly 99% detected once. The sequenced sample consisted of naive CD4+ T cells sorted from blood. The origin of the receptors is a man in his thirties or forties in good health. Both conserved end residues are part of each CDR3. The D gene is left open where the match is weak.

v_gene,d_gene,j_gene,CDR3nt,CDR3aa
TRBV5-1,TRBD1,TRBJ2-3,TGCGCCTCCCAAGACAGGGGGATTGGCACAGATACGCAGTATTTT,CASQDRGIGTDTQYF
TRBV19,-,TRBJ1-5,TGTGCCAGTAGTATAGACACGTCCTGGGGCAATCAGCCCCAGCATTTT,CASSIDTSWGNQPQHF
TRBV14,TRBD1,TRBJ1-5,TGTGCCAGCAGCCGGACGACAGGGGTCCATCAGCCCCAGCATTTT,CASSRTTGVHQPQHF
TRBV6-1,-,TRBJ2-2,TGTGCCAGCAGTGGGTATCTGTCGGAGCTGTTTTTT,CASSGYLSELFF
TRBV30,-,TRBJ2-3,TGTGCCTGGAGTTACAGGGCAAGCACAGATACGCAGTATTTT,CAWSYRASTDTQYF
TRBV5-1,-,TRBJ1-1,TGCGCCAGCCGGGACTCTTGGGGGAAAGGGAACACTGAAGCTTTCTTT,CASRDSWGKGNTEAFF
TRBV28,-,TRBJ1-5,TGTGCCAGCAGTTCACCGGGATACAATCAGCCCCAGCATTTT,CASSSPGYNQPQHF
TRBV5-6,-,TRBJ2-7,TGTGCCAGCAGCTATACCCCGGGGAGCTCCTACGAGCAGTACTTC,CASSYTPGSSYEQYF
TRBV29-1,TRBD1,TRBJ1-1,TGCAGCGGCTTACAGGGGACTGAAGCTTTCTTT,CSGLQGTEAFF
TRBV19,-,TRBJ1-1,TGTGCCAGTAGTAACCGGGCCCCGAACACTGAAGCTTTCTTT,CASSNRAPNTEAFF
TRBV6-1,TRBD1,TRBJ2-3,TGTGCCAGCACTAACAGGGGGCGGTTAGATACGCAGTATTTT,CASTNRGRLDTQYF